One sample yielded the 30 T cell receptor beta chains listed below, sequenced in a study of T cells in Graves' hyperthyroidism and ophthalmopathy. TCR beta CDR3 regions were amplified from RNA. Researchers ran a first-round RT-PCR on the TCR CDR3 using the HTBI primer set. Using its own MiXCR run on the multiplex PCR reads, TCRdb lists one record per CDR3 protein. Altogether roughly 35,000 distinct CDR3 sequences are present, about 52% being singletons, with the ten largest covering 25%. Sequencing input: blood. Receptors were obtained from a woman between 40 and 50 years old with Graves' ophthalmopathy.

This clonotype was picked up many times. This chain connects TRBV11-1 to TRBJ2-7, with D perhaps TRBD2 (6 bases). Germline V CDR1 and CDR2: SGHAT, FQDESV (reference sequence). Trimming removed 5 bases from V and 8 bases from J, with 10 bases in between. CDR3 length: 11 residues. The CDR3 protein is CASSPGLQQYF. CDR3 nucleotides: TGTGCCAGCAGCCCCGGACTACAGCAGTACTTC.

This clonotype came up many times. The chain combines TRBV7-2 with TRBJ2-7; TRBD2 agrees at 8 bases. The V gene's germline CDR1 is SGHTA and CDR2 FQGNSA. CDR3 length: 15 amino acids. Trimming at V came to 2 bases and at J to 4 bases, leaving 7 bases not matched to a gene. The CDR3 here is CASSLRAGGLYEQYF. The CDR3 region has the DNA TGTGCCAGCAGCTTAAGGGCGGGGGGATTGTACGAGCAGTACTTC. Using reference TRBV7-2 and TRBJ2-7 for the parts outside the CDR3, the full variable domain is GAGVSQSPSNKVTEKGKDVELRCDPISGHTALYWYRQSLGQGLEFLIYFQGNSAPDKSGLPSDRFSAERTGGSVSTLTIQRTQQEDSAVYLCASSLRAGGLYEQYFGPGTRLTVT.

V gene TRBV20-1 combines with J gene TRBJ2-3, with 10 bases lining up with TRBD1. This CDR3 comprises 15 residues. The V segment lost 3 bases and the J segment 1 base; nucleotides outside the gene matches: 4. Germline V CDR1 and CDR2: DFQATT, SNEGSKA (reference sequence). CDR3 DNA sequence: TGCAGTGCTAGCGGGGGGACAGGGGGCACAGATACGCAGTATTTT. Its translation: CSASGGTGGTDTQYF.

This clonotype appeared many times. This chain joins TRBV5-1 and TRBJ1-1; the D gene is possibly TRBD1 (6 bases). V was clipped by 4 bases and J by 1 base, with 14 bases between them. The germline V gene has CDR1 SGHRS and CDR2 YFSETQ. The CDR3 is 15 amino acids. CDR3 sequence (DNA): TGCGCCAGCAGCCGGACGTGGGGACAGAACACTGAAGCTTTCTTT. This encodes CASSRTWGQNTEAFF.

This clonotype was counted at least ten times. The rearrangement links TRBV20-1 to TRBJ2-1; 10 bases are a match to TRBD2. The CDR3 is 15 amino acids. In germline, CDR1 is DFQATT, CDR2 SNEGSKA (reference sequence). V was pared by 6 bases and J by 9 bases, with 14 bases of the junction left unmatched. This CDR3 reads CSASRPSGSRGEQFF. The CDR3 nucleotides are TGCAGTGCCTCCCGGCCTAGCGGGAGTCGGGGTGAGCAGTTCTTC.

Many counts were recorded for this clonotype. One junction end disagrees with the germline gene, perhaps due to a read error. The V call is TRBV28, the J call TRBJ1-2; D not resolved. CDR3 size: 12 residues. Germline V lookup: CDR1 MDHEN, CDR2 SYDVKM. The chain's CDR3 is CASSLSTGSTLF. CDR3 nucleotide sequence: TGTGCCAGCAGTTTATCAACGGGCTCGACCCTCTTC.

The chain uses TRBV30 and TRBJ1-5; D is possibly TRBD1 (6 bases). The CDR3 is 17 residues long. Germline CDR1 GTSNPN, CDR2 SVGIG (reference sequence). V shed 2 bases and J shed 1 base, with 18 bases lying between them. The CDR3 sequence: CAWSPRGRGGSNQPQHF. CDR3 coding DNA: TGTGCCTGGAGTCCTAGGGGCAGGGGCGGAAGCAATCAGCCCCAGCATTTT.

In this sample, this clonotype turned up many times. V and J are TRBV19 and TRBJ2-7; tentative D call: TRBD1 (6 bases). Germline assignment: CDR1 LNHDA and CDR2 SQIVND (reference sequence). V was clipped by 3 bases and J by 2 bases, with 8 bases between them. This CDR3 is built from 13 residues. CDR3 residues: CASSMDRTYEQYF. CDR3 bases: TGTGCCAGTAGTATGGACAGAACCTACGAGCAGTACTTC.

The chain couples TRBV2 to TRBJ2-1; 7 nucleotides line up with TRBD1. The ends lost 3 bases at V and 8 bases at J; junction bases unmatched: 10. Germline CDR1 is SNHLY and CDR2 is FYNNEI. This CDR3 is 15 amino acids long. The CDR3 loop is CASSDPGQGVHEQFF. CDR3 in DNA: TGTGCCAGCAGTGATCCGGGTCAGGGGGTCCATGAGCAGTTCTTC.

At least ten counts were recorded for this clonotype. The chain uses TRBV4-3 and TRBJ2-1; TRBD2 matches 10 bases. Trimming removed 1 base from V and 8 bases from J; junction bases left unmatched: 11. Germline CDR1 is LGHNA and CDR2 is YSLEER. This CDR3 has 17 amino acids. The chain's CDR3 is CASSQGAVSGGRDEQFF. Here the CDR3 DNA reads TGCGCCAGCAGCCAAGGGGCGGTTAGCGGGGGGCGGGATGAGCAGTTCTTC.

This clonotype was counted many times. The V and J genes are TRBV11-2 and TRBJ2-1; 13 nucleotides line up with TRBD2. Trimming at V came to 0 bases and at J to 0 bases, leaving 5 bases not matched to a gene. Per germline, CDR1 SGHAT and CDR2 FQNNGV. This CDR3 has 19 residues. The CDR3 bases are TGTGCCAGCAGCTTAGAAGGACTAGCGGGGGACGTCTCCTACAATGAGCAGTTCTTC. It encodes CASSLEGLAGDVSYNEQFF.

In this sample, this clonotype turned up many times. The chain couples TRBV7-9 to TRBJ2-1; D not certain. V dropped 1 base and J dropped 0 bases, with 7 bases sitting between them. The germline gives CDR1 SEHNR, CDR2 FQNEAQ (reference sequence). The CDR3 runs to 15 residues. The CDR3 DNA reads TGTGCCAGCAGCTTAGGTAGTAGCTCCTACAATGAGCAGTTCTTC. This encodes CASSLGSSSYNEQFF.

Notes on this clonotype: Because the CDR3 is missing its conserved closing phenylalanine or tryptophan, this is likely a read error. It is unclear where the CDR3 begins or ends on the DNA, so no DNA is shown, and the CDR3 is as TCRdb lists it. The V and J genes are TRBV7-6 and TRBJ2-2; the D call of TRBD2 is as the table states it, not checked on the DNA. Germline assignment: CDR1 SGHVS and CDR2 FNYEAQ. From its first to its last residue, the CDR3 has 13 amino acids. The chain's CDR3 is CASSLAQGAGVAG.

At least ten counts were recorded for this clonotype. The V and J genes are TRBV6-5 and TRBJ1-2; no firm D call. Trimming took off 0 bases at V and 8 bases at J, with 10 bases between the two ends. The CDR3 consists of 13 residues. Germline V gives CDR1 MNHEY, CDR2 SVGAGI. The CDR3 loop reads CASSYSMREGYTF. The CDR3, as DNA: TGTGCCAGCAGTTACTCGATGAGGGAGGGCTACACCTTC.

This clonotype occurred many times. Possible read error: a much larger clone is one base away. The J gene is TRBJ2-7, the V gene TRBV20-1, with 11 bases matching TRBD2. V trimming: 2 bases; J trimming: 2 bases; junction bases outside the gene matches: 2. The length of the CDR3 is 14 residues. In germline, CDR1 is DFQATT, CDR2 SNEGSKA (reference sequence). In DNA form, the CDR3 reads TGCAGTGCTAGACTAGCGGGAGGTGCCTACGAGCAGTACTTC. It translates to CSARLAGGAYEQYF.

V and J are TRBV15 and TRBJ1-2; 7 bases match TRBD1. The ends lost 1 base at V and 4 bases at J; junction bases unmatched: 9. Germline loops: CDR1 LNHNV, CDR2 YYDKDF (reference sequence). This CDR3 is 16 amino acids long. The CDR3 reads CATSRVSTGSSYGYTF. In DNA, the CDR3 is TGTGCCACCAGCAGAGTCTCGACAGGGAGTTCCTATGGCTACACCTTC.

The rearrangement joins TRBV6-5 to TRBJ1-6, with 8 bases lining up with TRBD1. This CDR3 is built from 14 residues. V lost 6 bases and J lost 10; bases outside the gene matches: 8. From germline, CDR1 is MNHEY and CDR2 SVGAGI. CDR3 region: CASRIGQGGSPLHF. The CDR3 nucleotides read TGTGCCAGCAGAATCGGACAGGGTGGATCACCCCTCCACTTT.

CDR3 coding DNA: TGTGCCAGCAGCTCACCCGGGGCAGACTACGAGCAGTACTTC. As protein: CASSSPGADYEQYF. The chain joins TRBV13 to TRBJ2-7, with D possibly called TRBD1 or TRBD2 (5 bases each). Trimming stripped 4 bases from V and 3 bases from J, with 13 bases between. This CDR3 comprises 14 residues. Germline V gene sequence: CDR1 PRHDT, CDR2 FYEKMQ (reference sequence).

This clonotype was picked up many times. The CDR3 coding sequence is TGCAGTGCTAAGGGACCAAATACTCAAATGGATACGCAGTATTTT. This encodes CSAKGPNTQMDTQYF. The gene calls are TRBV20-1 and TRBJ2-3; D is tentatively TRBD1 or TRBD2 (5 bases each). The V gene's germline CDR1 is DFQATT and CDR2 SNEGSKA (reference sequence). The V end lost 4 bases, the J end lost 6 bases, and 20 bases lay between the germline ends. The CDR3 has 15 amino acids.

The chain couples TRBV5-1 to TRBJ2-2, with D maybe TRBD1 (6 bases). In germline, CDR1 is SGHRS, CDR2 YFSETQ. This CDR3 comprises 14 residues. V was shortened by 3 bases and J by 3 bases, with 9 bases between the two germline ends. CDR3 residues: CASSWTADTGELFF. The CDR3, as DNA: TGCGCCAGCAGCTGGACAGCGGACACCGGGGAGCTGTTTTTT.

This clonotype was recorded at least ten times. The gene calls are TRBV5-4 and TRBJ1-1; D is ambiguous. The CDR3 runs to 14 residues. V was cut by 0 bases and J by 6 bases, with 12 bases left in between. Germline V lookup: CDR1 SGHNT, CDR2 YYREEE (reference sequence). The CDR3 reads CASSLGSHRAEAFF. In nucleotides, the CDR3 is TGTGCCAGCAGCTTGGGAAGTCACAGAGCTGAAGCTTTCTTT.

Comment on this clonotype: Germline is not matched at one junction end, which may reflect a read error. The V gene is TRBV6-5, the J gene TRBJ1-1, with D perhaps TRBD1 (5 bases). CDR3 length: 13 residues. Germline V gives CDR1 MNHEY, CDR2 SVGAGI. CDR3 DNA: TGTGCCAGCAGTCCGCGCGGGGGAACTGAAGCCTACTTT. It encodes CASSPRGGTEAYF.

The CDR3 DNA is TGCGCCAGCGAAAATGGACTAGCGGGGGATACGCAGTATTTT. Residues: CASENGLAGDTQYF. The chain carries TRBV10-1 and TRBJ2-3; 12 bases align to TRBD2. Germline V gene lookup returns CDR1 WNHNN and CDR2 SYGVQD (reference sequence). Trimming at V came to 8 bases and at J to 6 bases, leaving 6 bases not matched to a gene. The CDR3 sequence is 14 residues long.

The CDR3, as DNA: TGTGCCAGCAGACCGGGACTAGCGGGGGGAGATACGCAGTATTTT. It codes for CASRPGLAGGDTQYF. The chain couples TRBV2 to TRBJ2-3; 15 bases match TRBD2. The CDR3 contains 15 residues. The V gene's germline CDR1 is SNHLY and CDR2 FYNNEI. With 6 bases clipped from V and 5 bases from J, the junction kept 3 bases outside the gene matches.

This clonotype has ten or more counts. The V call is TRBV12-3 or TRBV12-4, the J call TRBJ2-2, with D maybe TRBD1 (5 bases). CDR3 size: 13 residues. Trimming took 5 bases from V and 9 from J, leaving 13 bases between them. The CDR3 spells CASSVRDSRELFF. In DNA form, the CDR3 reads TGTGCCAGCAGTGTCAGGGATTCTCGGGAGCTGTTTTTT.

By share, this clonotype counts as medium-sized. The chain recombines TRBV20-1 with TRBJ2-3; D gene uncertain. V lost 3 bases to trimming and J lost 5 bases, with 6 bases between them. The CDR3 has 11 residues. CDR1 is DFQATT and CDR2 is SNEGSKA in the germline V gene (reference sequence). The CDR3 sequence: CSARLGDTQYF. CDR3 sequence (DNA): TGCAGTGCTAGGCTAGGAGATACGCAGTATTTT.

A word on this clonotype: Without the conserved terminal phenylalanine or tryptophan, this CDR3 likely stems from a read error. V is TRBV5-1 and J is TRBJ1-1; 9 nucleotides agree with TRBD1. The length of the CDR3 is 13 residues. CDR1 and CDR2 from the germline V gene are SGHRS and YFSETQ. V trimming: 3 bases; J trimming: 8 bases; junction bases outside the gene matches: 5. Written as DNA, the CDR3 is TGCGCCAGCAGCTCGGGACAGGGTTTGGAAGCTTTCCTT. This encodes CASSSGQGLEAFL.

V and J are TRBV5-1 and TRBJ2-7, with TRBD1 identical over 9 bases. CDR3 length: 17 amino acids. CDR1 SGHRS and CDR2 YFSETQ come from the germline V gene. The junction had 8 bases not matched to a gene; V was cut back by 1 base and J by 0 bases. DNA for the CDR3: TGCGCCAGCAGCTTGCCGTTAGGGACAGGGAGCTCCTACGAGCAGTACTTC. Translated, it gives CASSLPLGTGSSYEQYF.

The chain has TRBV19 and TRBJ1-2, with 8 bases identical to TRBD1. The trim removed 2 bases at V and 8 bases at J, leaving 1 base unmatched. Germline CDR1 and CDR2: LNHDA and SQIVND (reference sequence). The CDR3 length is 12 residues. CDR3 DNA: TGTGCCAGTAGTATACAGGGGGCGGGCTACACCTTC. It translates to CASSIQGAGYTF.

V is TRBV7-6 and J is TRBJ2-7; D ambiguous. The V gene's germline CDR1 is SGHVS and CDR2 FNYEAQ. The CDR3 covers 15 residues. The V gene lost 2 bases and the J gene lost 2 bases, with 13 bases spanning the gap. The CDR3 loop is CASSLTSEDPYEQYF. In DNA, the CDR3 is TGTGCCAGCAGCTTAACCAGCGAGGACCCCTACGAGCAGTACTTC.